These 17 T cell receptor beta chains came from one sample sequenced in a study of blood T cell repertoires in COVID-19. Here immunoSEQ multiplex PCR was the method, and the copy in TCRdb shows in-frame clones only, minus some. This table has about 80,000 clones, around 76% appearing once. The material sequenced was peripheral blood. These receptors were collected from a human donor in a cohort sampled during active COVID-19.

V gene TRBV6-6 combines with J gene TRBJ2-7; 10 bases map to TRBD1. V shed 2 bases, J shed 6 bases, and the junction held 4 bases outside the gene matches. The V gene's germline CDR1 is MNHNY and CDR2 SVGAGI (reference sequence). CDR3 size: 14 residues. The CDR3 coding sequence is TGTGCCAGCAGTTACGACAGGGGGCAACTCGAGCAGTACTTC. This encodes CASSYDRGQLEQYF.

This chain links TRBV19 with TRBJ1-5, with D unclear. Germline CDR1 reads LNHDA; CDR2 reads SQIVND (reference sequence). The CDR3 is 15 residues long. Trimming took off 3 bases at V and 0 bases at J, with 9 bases between the two ends. The CDR3 loop is CASSIPSYSNQPQHF. The CDR3 DNA is TGTGCCAGTAGTATCCCCAGTTATAGCAATCAGCCCCAGCATTTT.

This chain connects TRBV6-1 to TRBJ2-3; perhaps TRBD2 as D (5 bases). Trimming took off 4 bases at V and 0 bases at J, with 14 bases between the two ends. This CDR3 region has 16 residues. Germline loops: CDR1 MNHNS, CDR2 SASEGT. The CDR3 is CASSGTHWSSTDTQYF. The DNA of the CDR3 is TGTGCCAGCAGTGGGACTCACTGGTCTAGCACAGATACGCAGTATTTT.

The chain uses TRBV6-5 and TRBJ1-2, with a tentative D call TRBD1 (6 bases). Trimming removed 2 bases at V and 6 bases at J, with 13 bases between. The CDR3 extends over 14 amino acids. Germline assignment: CDR1 MNHEY and CDR2 SVGAGI. The CDR3 sequence: CASSYRGGEDGYTF. The DNA of the CDR3 is TGTGCCAGCAGTTACAGGGGGGGTGAGGATGGCTACACCTTC.

A note on this clone: The junction departs from the called germline gene at one end, perhaps through a read error. V and J are TRBV7-9 and TRBJ2-1; 11 bases are shared with TRBD1. Germline CDR1 SEHNR, CDR2 FQNEAQ (reference sequence). This CDR3 contains 16 residues. CDR3 loop: CASRLGGQGARNEQFF. Here the CDR3 DNA reads TGTGCCAGCAGATTAGGTGGACAGGGGGCAAGGAATGAGCAGTTCTTC.

This clone was seen a few times. The genes are TRBV12-3 or TRBV12-4 and TRBJ1-1; D unclear. The CDR3 has 13 residues. Trimming stripped 1 base from V and 6 bases from J, with 9 bases between. CDR3 bases: TGTGCCAGCAGTTTAGGAGGGTGGGCTGAAGCTTTCTTT. Translating gives CASSLGGWAEAFF.

This rearrangement joins TRBV4-1 to TRBJ1-5; no reliable D call. Per germline, CDR1 MGHRA and CDR2 YSYEKL. The V gene lost 0 bases and the J gene lost 2 bases, with 5 bases spanning the gap. This CDR3 contains 14 residues. The CDR3, as DNA: TGCGCCAGCAGCCAAGATCCTGGCAATCAGCCCCAGCATTTT. Protein: CASSQDPGNQPQHF.

J is TRBJ2-1 and V is TRBV10-3; D possibly corresponds to TRBD1 (6 bases). The CDR3 covers 16 residues. The germline V gene encodes CDR1 ENHRY and CDR2 SYGVKD. Deletions cut 4 bases from V and 3 bases from J, with 16 bases between. CDR3 loop: CAISAHSGTNYNEQFF. The CDR3 DNA follows: TGTGCCATCAGTGCCCATTCAGGGACAAACTACAATGAGCAGTTCTTC.

The chain joins TRBV13 to TRBJ1-1; 8 nucleotides match TRBD1. V was clipped by 1 base and J by 11 bases; unmatched bases: 6. Germline V gives CDR1 PRHDT, CDR2 FYEKMQ (reference sequence). The CDR3 loop spans 13 amino acids. The CDR3 sequence is CASSLAGRGRAFF. The CDR3 DNA follows: TGTGCCAGCAGCTTAGCGGGCAGGGGGCGGGCTTTCTTT.

The chain employs TRBV24-1 and TRBJ2-1; a possible D gene is TRBD1 (5 bases). Per the germline V gene, CDR1 is KGHDR and CDR2 is SFDVKD. Between the trimmed V and J ends, which lost 2 bases and 1 base, there was a span of 8 bases. The CDR3 runs to 15 residues. The CDR3 DNA reads as TGTGCCACCAGTGATTATAGGACATCCTACAATGAGCAGTTCTTC. Translation gives CATSDYRTSYNEQFF.

This clone has a handful of counts. The chain recombines TRBV20-1 with TRBJ1-6; a possible D gene is TRBD1 (5 bases). Trimming took off 8 bases at V and 17 bases at J, with 16 bases between the two ends. In germline, CDR1 is DFQATT, CDR2 SNEGSKA (reference sequence). The CDR3 contains 10 residues. CDR3 sequence (DNA): TGCAGTCCTCCCTGGGCAGGGTTCCACTTT. This gives the protein CSPPWAGFHF.

CDR3 sequence (DNA): TGTGCCAGCTCACCAGGTACGGGAGGCCCCGGAAATACGCAGTATTTT. Translation: CASSPGTGGPGNTQYF. The chain combines TRBV18 with TRBJ2-3; 7 nucleotides match TRBD2. Germline V gene sequence: CDR1 KGHSH, CDR2 LQKENI. The CDR3 contains 16 residues. V shed 2 bases and J 7 bases; nucleotides not matched to a gene: 12.

The chain links TRBV28 to TRBJ1-1; 8 bases map to TRBD1. Trimming cost V 2 bases and J 1 base; bases outside gene matches: 3. Germline V gives CDR1 MDHEN, CDR2 SYDVKM. This CDR3 spans 15 amino acids. The DNA of the CDR3 is TGTGCCAGCAGTTTACCACAGGGGGGGAACACTGAAGCTTTCTTT. This encodes CASSLPQGGNTEAFF.

This clone was seen a handful of times. The chain couples TRBV4-1 to TRBJ1-1, with 7 bases aligning to TRBD1. V was clipped by 1 base and J by 7 bases; unmatched bases: 12. Germline values: CDR1 MGHRA, CDR2 YSYEKL. The CDR3 totals 16 residues. CDR3 loop: CASSQAGQSFFGEAFF. The CDR3 region has the DNA TGCGCCAGCAGCCAAGCGGGACAGAGTTTCTTTGGTGAAGCTTTCTTT.

The gene calls are TRBV6-6 and TRBJ1-4, with TRBD1 identical over 11 bases. Trimming cost V 2 bases and J 8 bases; bases outside gene matches: 4. The length of the CDR3 is 15 residues. CDR1 is MNHNY and CDR2 is SVGAGI in the germline V gene (reference sequence). The chain's CDR3 is CASSYPGQGGEKLFF. The CDR3 DNA sequence: TGTGCCAGCAGTTACCCGGGACAGGGGGGAGAAAAACTGTTTTTT.

This clone was seen once. The gene calls are TRBV20-1 and TRBJ2-3; TRBD2 aligns across 11 bases. With 6 bases clipped from V and 0 bases from J, the junction kept 5 bases outside the gene matches. The germline V gene encodes CDR1 DFQATT and CDR2 SNEGSKA (reference sequence). This CDR3 is 15 amino acids long. The CDR3 here is CSASRTSGSTDTQYF. The CDR3 DNA is TGCAGTGCAAGTAGGACTAGCGGGAGCACAGATACGCAGTATTTT.

The chain combines TRBV30 with TRBJ1-3; no definite D call. Trimming took off 4 bases at V and 3 bases at J, with 19 bases between the two ends. CDR3 size: 16 residues. Germline values: CDR1 GTSNPN, CDR2 SVGIG (reference sequence). The chain's CDR3 is CAWTTRRGVGGNTIYF. CDR3 nucleotide sequence: TGTGCCTGGACCACCCGTCGGGGAGTAGGTGGAAACACCATATATTTT.